This T cell receptor beta chain was retrieved from a study of T cell responses to AZD1222 COVID-19 vaccine. The CDR3 is 14 residues long. The germline gives CDR1 SGHTA, CDR2 FQGNSA. The germline V and J ends were trimmed by 5 bases and 3 bases, with 12 bases remaining between them. The table came from immunoSEQ multiplex PCR; TCRdb's copy has only in-frame clones and leaves some out. This repertoire includes about 140,000 clones. The sequencing sample was made of peripheral blood. The chain uses TRBV7-2 and TRBJ2-3, with no clear D. The sequence was collected from an adult in good health. The CDR3 region has the DNA TGTGCCAGCAGCAACCAATGGCCAACAGATACGCAGTATTTT. It yields the protein CASSNQWPTDTQYF.